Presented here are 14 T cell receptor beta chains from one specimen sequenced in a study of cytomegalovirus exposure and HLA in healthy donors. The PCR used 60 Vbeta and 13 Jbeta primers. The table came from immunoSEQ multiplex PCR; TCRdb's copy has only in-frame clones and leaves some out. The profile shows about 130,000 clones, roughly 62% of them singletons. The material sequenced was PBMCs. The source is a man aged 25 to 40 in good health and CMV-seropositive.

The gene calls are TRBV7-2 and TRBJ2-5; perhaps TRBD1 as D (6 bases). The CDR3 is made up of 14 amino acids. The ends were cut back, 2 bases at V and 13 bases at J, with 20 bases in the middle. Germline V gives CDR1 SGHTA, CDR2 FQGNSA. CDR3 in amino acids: CASSLLVDRRGSYF. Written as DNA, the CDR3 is TGTGCCAGCAGCTTACTTGTAGACAGGAGAGGATCGTACTTC.

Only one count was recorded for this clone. CDR3 sequence reads: CASSLGTGGGGYTF. In nucleotides, the CDR3 is TGTGCCAGCAGCTTGGGGACAGGCGGAGGTGGCTACACCTTC. The chain uses TRBV5-4 and TRBJ1-2; TRBD1 matches at 7 bases. This CDR3 is built from 14 residues. V shed 0 bases, J shed 7 bases, and the junction held 6 bases outside the gene matches. Per the germline V gene, CDR1 is SGHNT and CDR2 is YYREEE (reference sequence).

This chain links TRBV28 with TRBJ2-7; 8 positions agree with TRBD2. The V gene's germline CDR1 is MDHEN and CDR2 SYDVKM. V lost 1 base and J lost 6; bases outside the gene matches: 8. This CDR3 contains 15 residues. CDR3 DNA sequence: TGTGCCAGCAGTTTATACGGAGCGGGAGTCCCCGAGCAGTACTTC. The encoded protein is CASSLYGAGVPEQYF.

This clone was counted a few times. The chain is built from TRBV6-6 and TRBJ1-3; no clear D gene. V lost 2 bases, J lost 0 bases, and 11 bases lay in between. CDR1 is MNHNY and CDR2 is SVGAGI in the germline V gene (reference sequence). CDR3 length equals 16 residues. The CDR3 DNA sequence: TGTGCCAGCAGTTACGGTCGGGTGCACTCTGGAAACACCATATATTTT. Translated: CASSYGRVHSGNTIYF.

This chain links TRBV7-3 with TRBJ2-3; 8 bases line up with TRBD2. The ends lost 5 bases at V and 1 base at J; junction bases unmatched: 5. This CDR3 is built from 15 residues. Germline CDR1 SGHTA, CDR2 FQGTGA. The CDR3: CASSHGREGTDTQYF. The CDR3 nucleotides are TGTGCCAGCAGCCACGGGCGGGAGGGCACAGATACGCAGTATTTT.

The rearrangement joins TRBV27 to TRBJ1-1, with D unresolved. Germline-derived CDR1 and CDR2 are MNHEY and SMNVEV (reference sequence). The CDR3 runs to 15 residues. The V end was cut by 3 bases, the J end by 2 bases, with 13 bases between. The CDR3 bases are TGTGCCAGCAGTTTTTCGGGATCGTTCAACACTGAAGCTTTCTTT. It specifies CASSFSGSFNTEAFF.

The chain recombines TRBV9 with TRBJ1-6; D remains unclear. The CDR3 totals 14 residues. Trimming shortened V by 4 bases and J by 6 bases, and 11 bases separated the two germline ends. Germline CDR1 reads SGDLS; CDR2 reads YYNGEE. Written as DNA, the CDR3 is TGTGCCAGCAGCCCCTCCGGGAGTAATTCACCCCTCCACTTT. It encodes CASSPSGSNSPLHF.

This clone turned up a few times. CDR3 loop: CASIPSGSSSYNEQFF. CDR3 coding DNA: TGTGCCAGCATACCTAGCGGGAGTAGCTCCTACAATGAGCAGTTCTTC. The chain couples TRBV28 to TRBJ2-1, with TRBD2 matching over 10 bases. CDR3 size: 16 residues. V shed 7 bases, J shed 0 bases, and the junction held 6 bases outside the gene matches. Germline V CDR1 and CDR2: MDHEN, SYDVKM. Full variable domain (rest looked up from reference TRBV28 and TRBJ2-1): DVKVTQSSRYLVKRTGEKVFLECVQDMDHENMFWYRQDPGLGLRLIYFSYDVKMKEKGDIPEGYSVSREKKERFSLILESASTNQTSMYLCASIPSGSSSYNEQFFGPGTRLTVL.

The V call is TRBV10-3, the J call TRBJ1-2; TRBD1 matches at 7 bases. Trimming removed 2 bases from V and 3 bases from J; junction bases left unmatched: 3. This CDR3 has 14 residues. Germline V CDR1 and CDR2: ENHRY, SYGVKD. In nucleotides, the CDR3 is TGTGCCATCAGTGAGGACAGGGTAGACTATGGCTACACCTTC. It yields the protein CAISEDRVDYGYTF.

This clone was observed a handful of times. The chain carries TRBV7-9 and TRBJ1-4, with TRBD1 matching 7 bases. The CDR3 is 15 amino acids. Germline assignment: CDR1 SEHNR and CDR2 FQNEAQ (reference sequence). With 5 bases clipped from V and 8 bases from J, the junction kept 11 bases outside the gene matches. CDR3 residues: CASSIRQGSLEKLFF. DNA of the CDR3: TGTGCCAGCAGCATCAGACAGGGTTCGCTCGAAAAACTGTTTTTT.

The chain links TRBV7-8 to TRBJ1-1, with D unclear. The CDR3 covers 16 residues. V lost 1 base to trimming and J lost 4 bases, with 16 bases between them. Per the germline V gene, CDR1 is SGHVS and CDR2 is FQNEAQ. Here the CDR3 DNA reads TGTGCCAGCAGCTTAGAGAGGAAAGGCCTGAGCACTGAAGCTTTCTTT. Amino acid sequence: CASSLERKGLSTEAFF.

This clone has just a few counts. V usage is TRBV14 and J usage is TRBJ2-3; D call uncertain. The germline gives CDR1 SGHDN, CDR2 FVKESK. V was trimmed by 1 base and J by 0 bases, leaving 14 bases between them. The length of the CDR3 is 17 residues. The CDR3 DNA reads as TGTGCCAGCAGCCAAGGGTTGATCCGCGGAAGCACAGATACGCAGTATTTT. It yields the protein CASSQGLIRGSTDTQYF.

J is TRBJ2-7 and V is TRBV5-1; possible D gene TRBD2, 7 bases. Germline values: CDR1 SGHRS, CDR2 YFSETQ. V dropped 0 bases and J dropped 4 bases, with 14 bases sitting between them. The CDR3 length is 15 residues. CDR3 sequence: CASSLEGRGGYEQYF. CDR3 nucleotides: TGCGCCAGCAGCTTGGAGGGCAGGGGAGGGTACGAGCAGTACTTC.

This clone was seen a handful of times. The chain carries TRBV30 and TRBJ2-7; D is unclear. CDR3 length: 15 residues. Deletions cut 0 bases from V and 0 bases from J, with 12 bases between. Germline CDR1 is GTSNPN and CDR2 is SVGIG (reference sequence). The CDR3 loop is CAWSVGSLTSYEQYF. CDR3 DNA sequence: TGTGCCTGGAGTGTGGGCAGCTTAACCTCCTACGAGCAGTACTTC.